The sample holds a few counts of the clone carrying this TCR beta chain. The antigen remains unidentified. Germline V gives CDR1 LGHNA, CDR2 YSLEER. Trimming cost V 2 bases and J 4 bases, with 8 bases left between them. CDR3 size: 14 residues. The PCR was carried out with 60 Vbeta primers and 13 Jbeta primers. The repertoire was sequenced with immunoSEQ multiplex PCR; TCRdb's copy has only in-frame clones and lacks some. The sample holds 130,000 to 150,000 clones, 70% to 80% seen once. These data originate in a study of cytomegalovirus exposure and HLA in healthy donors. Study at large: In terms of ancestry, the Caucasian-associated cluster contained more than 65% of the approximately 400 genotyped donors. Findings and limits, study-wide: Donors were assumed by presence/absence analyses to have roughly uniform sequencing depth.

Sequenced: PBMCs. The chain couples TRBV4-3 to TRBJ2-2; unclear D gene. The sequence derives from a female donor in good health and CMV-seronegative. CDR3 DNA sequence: TGCGCCAGCAGCCAAACAGCCGGCACCGGGGAGCTGTTTTTT. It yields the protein CASSQTAGTGELFF.